The 17 T cell receptor beta chains below were found in one sample sequenced in a study of radiotherapy plus CTLA-4 blockade in lung cancer. Clones were read by immunoSEQ multiplex PCR, and TCRdb kept only the in-frame ones, dropping some. The sample holds about 45,000 clones, around 76% seen once. This specimen consisted of peripheral blood, obtained from a patient treated with radiotherapy plus ipilimumab. These TCRs come from a human donor with non-small cell lung cancer who had stable disease on radiotherapy plus ipilimumab.

This chain links TRBV6-5 with TRBJ1-1; D is unresolved. The CDR3 is 15 residues long. With 6 bases removed from V and 1 base from J, the gap between germline ends came to 15 bases. Looked up from germline, CDR1 is MNHEY and CDR2 is SVGAGI. In DNA, the CDR3 is TGTGCCAGCAGCCTCCTCGCGGTGGGGAACACTGAAGCTTTCTTT. As protein: CASSLLAVGNTEAFF.

This chain joins TRBV28 and TRBJ2-7; 10 bases align to TRBD1. With V trimmed by 5 bases and J by 8 bases, 9 bases remained unmatched. CDR1 and CDR2 (germline): MDHEN, SYDVKM. The CDR3 is made up of 14 amino acids. The DNA of the CDR3 is TGTGCCAGCAGTCCAGGGACAGGGGCTACGAAGCAGTACGTC. It encodes CASSPGTGATKQYV.

This chain joins TRBV5-1 and TRBJ1-1, with 7 bases identical to TRBD1. The CDR3 consists of 15 residues. The junction had 7 bases not matched to a gene; V was cut back by 0 bases and J by 5 bases. Germline V gene sequence: CDR1 SGHRS, CDR2 YFSETQ. CDR3 residues: CASSLAQGGRTEAFF. The CDR3 DNA reads TGCGCCAGCAGCTTGGCCCAGGGGGGAAGGACTGAAGCTTTCTTT.

The chain links TRBV7-8 to TRBJ1-4, with 9 nucleotides matching TRBD1. Germline-derived CDR1 and CDR2 are SGHVS and FQNEAQ. The CDR3 length is 17 residues. The J segment lost 8 bases and the V segment lost 2 bases, leaving 12 bases of the junction unmatched. The CDR3 is CASSLRGSGTGREKLFF. DNA for the CDR3: TGTGCCAGCAGCTTACGTGGCTCCGGGACAGGGCGAGAAAAACTGTTTTTT.

CDR3 sequence (DNA): TGTGCCAGTGGAGGTAGCTCCTATAATTCACCCCTCCACTTT. It specifies CASGGSSYNSPLHF. This sequence joins TRBV9 and TRBJ1-6; D unresolved. The CDR3 totals 14 residues. CDR1 and CDR2 (germline): SGDLS, YYNGEE. The ends were cut back, 8 bases at V and 0 bases at J, with 9 bases in the middle.

This clone was recorded a few times. The rearrangement links TRBV12-1 to TRBJ2-3; the D segment call TRBD2 is taken from the table without a DNA check. TRBV12-1 has pseudogene status. There are 17 residues in the CDR3. CDR3 sequence reads: CASSFDERGGSTDTQYF. The CDR3 DNA is TGTGCCAGCAGCTTCGACGAGCGGGGGGGTAGCACAGATACGCAGTATTTT.

The chain couples TRBV28 to TRBJ1-1; a possible D gene is TRBD1 (5 bases). There are 14 residues in the CDR3. CDR1 is MDHEN and CDR2 is SYDVKM in the germline V gene. V was pared by 6 bases and J by 11 bases, with 22 bases between. The CDR3: CASRPGTGFLEAFF. In DNA, the CDR3 is TGTGCCAGCAGACCCGGGACGGGCTTTTTGGAGGCTTTCTTT.

This clone was picked up a small number of times. This chain joins TRBV4-3 and TRBJ1-2; no clear D. Germline CDR1 is LGHNA and CDR2 is YSLEER. CDR3 length: 17 amino acids. Trimming took 0 bases from V and 7 from J, leaving 21 bases between them. CDR3 region: CASSQEETHFDGRGYTF. The CDR3, as DNA: TGCGCCAGCAGCCAAGAGGAAACACATTTTGACGGGCGTGGCTACACCTTC.

The table lists this clone with a few counts. J is TRBJ2-2 and V is TRBV4-3; D unresolved. Looked up from germline, CDR1 is LGHNA and CDR2 is YSLEER. With 1 base removed from V and 5 bases from J, the gap between germline ends came to 11 bases. The CDR3 totals 15 residues. The CDR3 loop is CASSQAIVTTGELFF. CDR3 DNA sequence: TGCGCCAGCAGCCAAGCTATTGTGACGACCGGGGAGCTGTTTTTT.

This clone was picked up a small number of times. J is TRBJ1-1 and V is TRBV27, with D perhaps TRBD1 (5 bases). The V end lost 3 bases, the J end lost 4 bases, and 15 bases lay between the germline ends. Looked up from germline, CDR1 is MNHEY and CDR2 is SMNVEV (reference sequence). CDR3 size: 15 residues. CDR3 sequence (DNA): TGTGCCAGCAGTTTTTTGGCCGGCGGGGGCACTGAAGCTTTCTTT. Protein product: CASSFLAGGGTEAFF.

This clone has only a few counts. V usage is TRBV25-1 and J usage is TRBJ2-5, with a tentative D call TRBD1 (5 bases). The germline V and J ends were trimmed by 1 base and 0 bases, with 9 bases remaining between them. The CDR3 is 15 residues long. In germline, CDR1 is MGHDK, CDR2 SYGVNS. The CDR3 DNA reads TGTGCCAGCAGTGAATCACAGGAAAACCAAGAGACCCAGTACTTC. It codes for CASSESQENQETQYF.

This rearrangement joins TRBV5-4 to TRBJ2-5; 16 bases align to TRBD2. CDR1 and CDR2 from the germline V gene are SGHNT and YYREEE (reference sequence). The CDR3 is 18 amino acids. V shed 1 base and J 6 bases; nucleotides not matched to a gene: 9. CDR3 in DNA: TGTGCCAGCAGCTTGCCCGGGACTAGCGGGGGGGCCGGGAAGACCCAGTACTTC. Translating it yields CASSLPGTSGGAGKTQYF.

The V and J genes are TRBV13 and TRBJ2-3; the D gene is possibly TRBD2 (6 bases). Looked up from germline, CDR1 is PRHDT and CDR2 is FYEKMQ (reference sequence). The CDR3 runs to 16 residues. V was shortened by 0 bases and J by 5 bases, with 15 bases between the two germline ends. CDR3 protein: CASSLGKDYSQDTQYF. The CDR3 DNA reads TGTGCCAGCAGCTTAGGCAAGGACTATTCTCAAGATACGCAGTATTTT.

The chain couples TRBV6-1 to TRBJ1-5, with TRBD1 identical over 8 bases. The germline V gene encodes CDR1 MNHNS and CDR2 SASEGT. The CDR3 extends over 15 amino acids. Trimming removed 5 bases from V and 3 bases from J; junction bases left unmatched: 6. CDR3 sequence: CASSSRQGFNQPQHF. CDR3 bases: TGTGCCAGCAGTTCTCGACAGGGGTTCAATCAGCCCCAGCATTTT.

This clone has just a few counts. The chain uses TRBV27 and TRBJ1-4, with a weak D call TRBD1 (5 bases). Trimming left V 5 bases short and J 6 bases short, with 13 bases between. The CDR3 is 14 residues long. The germline gives CDR1 MNHEY, CDR2 SMNVEV (reference sequence). The CDR3, as DNA: TGTGCCAGCAGTCCTCAGGGAGGGGATGAAAAACTGTTTTTT. Translation: CASSPQGGDEKLFF.

The V gene is TRBV28, the J gene TRBJ1-1; unclear D gene. Germline assignment: CDR1 MDHEN and CDR2 SYDVKM. Between the trimmed V and J ends, which lost 5 bases and 1 base, there was a span of 2 bases. The CDR3 has 11 residues. CDR3 nucleotides: TGTGCCAGCAGTGGGAACACTGAAGCTTTCTTT. Its protein is CASSGNTEAFF.

V is TRBV18 and J is TRBJ2-3; no reliable D call. The CDR3 loop spans 17 amino acids. Germline CDR1 KGHSH, CDR2 LQKENI. With 3 bases removed from V and 2 bases from J, the gap between germline ends came to 18 bases. CDR3 DNA sequence: TGTGCCAGCTCACCCCTCGGCCCGGGTTTGAACACAGATACGCAGTATTTT. Residues: CASSPLGPGLNTDTQYF. The whole variable domain, remainder taken from reference TRBV18 and TRBJ2-3, is NAGVMQNPRHLVRRRGQEARLRCSPMKGHSHVYWYRQLPEEGLKFMVYLQKENIIDESGMPKERFSAEFPKEGPSILRIQQVVRGDSAAYFCASSPLGPGLNTDTQYFGPGTRLTVL.